This TCR beta chain was sequenced in a study of cytomegalovirus exposure and HLA in healthy donors. The PCR used 60 Vbeta and 13 Jbeta primers. Only in-frame clones appear in the TCRdb table, and some are missing; sequencing was by immunoSEQ multiplex PCR. The data show about 150,000 clones, with approximately 70% seen just once and under 2.5% held by the top ten. From germline, CDR1 is SGDLS and CDR2 YYNGEE. Deletions cut 0 bases from V and 5 bases from J, with 14 bases between. The CDR3 consists of 15 residues. The gene calls are TRBV9 and TRBJ1-1; D remains unclear. Sequences were obtained from PBMCs. The TCR sequence derives from a woman aged 55-75 years in good health and CMV-seropositive. The DNA for the CDR3 is TGTGCCAGCAGCGTAGGTAACAGCGAGGGAACTGAAGCTTTCTTT. This codes for CASSVGNSEGTEAFF. Full variable domain (outside the CDR3, taken from reference TRBV9 and TRBJ1-1): DSGVTQTPKHLITATGQRVTLRCSPRSGDLSVYWYQQSLDQGLQFLIQYYNGEERAKGNILERFSAQQFPDLHSELNLSSLELGDSALYFCASSVGNSEGTEAFFGQGTRLTVV.